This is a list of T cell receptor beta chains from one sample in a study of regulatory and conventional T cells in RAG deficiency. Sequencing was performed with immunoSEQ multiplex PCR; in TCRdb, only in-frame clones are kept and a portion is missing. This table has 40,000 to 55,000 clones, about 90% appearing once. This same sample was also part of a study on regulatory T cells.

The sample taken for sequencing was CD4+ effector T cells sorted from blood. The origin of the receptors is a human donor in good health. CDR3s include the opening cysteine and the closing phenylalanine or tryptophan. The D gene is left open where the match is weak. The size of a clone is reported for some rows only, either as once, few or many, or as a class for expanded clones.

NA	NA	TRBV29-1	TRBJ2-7	CSVVGGGYEQYF	TGCAGCGTTGTCGGGGGCGGCTACGAGCAGTACTTC
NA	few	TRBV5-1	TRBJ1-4	CASSLGQQGEKLFF	TGCGCCAGCAGCTTGGGGCAGCAAGGTGAAAAACTGTTTTTT
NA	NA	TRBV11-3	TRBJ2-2	CASSLDRALNTGELFF	TGTGCCAGCAGCTTAGATCGGGCACTGAACACCGGGGAGCTGTTTTTT
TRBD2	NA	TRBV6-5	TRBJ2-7	CASMAGGPISHEQYF	TGTGCCAGCATGGCGGGAGGGCCGATAAGCCACGAGCAGTACTTC
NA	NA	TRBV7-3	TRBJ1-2	CASSSGQRRGGYTF	TGTGCCAGCAGCTCGGGGCAGCGGCGAGGAGGCTACACCTTC
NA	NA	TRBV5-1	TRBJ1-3	CASSLRGGNDGNTIYF	TGCGCCAGCTCCCTACGAGGAGGTAACGATGGAAACACCATATATTTT
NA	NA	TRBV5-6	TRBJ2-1	CASSSAFRVSGVDEQFF	TGTGCCAGCAGCTCCGCCTTCCGGGTTTCGGGAGTCGATGAGCAGTTCTTC
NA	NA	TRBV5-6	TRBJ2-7	CASSLNYEQYF	TGTGCCAGCAGCTTAAATTACGAGCAGTACTTC
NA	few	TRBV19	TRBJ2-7	CASRPQTSSYEQYF	TGTGCCAGTAGGCCTCAGACTAGTTCCTACGAGCAGTACTTC
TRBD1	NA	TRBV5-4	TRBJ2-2	CASSVDRELTGELFF	TGTGCCAGCAGCGTGGACAGGGAGCTTACCGGGGAGCTGTTTTTT
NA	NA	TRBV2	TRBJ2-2	CASRDSPGTGELFF	TGTGCCAGCCGGGACTCCCCAGGCACCGGGGAGCTGTTTTTT
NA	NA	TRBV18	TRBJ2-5	CASSRGIVPQETQYF	TGTGCCAGCTCACGTGGGATCGTGCCGCAAGAGACCCAGTACTTC
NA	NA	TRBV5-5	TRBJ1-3	CATAASHSGNTIYF	TGTGCGACGGCCGCTTCTCACTCTGGAAACACCATATATTTT
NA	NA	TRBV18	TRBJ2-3	CASLPPGVRTDTQYF	TGTGCCAGCCTGCCTCCGGGAGTTCGCACAGATACGCAGTATTTT
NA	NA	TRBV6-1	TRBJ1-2	CASSHDTAVGGYTF	TGTGCCAGCAGCCACGACACGGCGGTGGGGGGCTACACCTTC
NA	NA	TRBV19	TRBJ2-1	CASSIQGYNEQFF	TGTGCCAGTAGTATCCAGGGCTACAATGAGCAGTTCTTC
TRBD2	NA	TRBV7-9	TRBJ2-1	CASSTASGATYNEQFF	TGTGCCAGCAGCACCGCTAGCGGGGCAACCTACAATGAGCAGTTCTTC
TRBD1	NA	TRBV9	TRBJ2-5	CASSGRQGGEQYF	TGTGCCAGCAGCGGGCGACAGGGGGGGGAGCAGTACTTC
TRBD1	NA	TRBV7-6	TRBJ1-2	CASSNPGTGGHKQDYTF	TGTGCCAGCAGCAACCCCGGGACAGGGGGCCATAAGCAAGACTACACCTTC
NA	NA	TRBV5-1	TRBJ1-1	CASSSTGGRMNTEAFF	TGCGCCAGCAGCTCCACCGGGGGGCGGATGAACACTGAAGCTTTCTTT
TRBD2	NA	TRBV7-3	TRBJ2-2	CASSLKPLRLAGGGTGELFF	TGTGCCAGCAGCTTAAAGCCCCTCCGGCTAGCGGGGGGAGGGACCGGGGAGCTGTTTTTT